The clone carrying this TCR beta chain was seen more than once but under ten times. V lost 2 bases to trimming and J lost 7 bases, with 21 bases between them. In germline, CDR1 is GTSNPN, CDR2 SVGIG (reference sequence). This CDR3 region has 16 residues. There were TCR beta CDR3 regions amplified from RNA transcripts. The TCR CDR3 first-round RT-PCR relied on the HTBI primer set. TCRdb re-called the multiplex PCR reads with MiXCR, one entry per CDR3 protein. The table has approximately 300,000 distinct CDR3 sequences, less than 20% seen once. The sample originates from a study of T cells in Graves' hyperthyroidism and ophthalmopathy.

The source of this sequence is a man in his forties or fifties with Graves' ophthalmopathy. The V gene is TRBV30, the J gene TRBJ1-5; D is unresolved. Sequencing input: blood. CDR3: CAWSYTGSPEVQPQHF. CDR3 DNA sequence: TGTGCCTGGAGTTATACCGGGAGCCCGGAAGTCCAGCCCCAGCATTTT. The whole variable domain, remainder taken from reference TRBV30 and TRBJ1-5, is SQTIHQWPATLVQPVGSPLSLECTVEGTSNPNLYWYRQAAGRGLQLLFYSVGIGQISSEVPQNLSASRPQDRQFILSSKKLLLSDSGFYLCAWSYTGSPEVQPQHFGDGTRLSIL.